A single sample gave rise to the 13 T cell receptor beta chains below, sequenced in a study of T cell repertoires in urothelial bladder cancer. This table comes from immunoSEQ multiplex PCR, and its TCRdb copy is limited to in-frame clones, with some not included. The sample consists of about 520 clones, 60% to 80% of them appearing once. The material sequenced was tumor-infiltrating cells from bladder cancer. The receptor set was obtained from a human donor with urothelial carcinoma.

Only a few counts were recorded for this clone. J is TRBJ1-4 and V is TRBV19; 7 bases match TRBD1. The germline gives CDR1 LNHDA, CDR2 SQIVND (reference sequence). The CDR3 totals 13 residues. The V segment lost 4 bases and the J segment 13 bases; nucleotides outside the gene matches: 9. CDR3 DNA sequence: TGTGCCAGTAGTAGCCCACAGGGGAATAGACTGTTTTTT. Translation: CASSSPQGNRLFF.

The J gene is TRBJ1-2, the V gene TRBV7-2; D perhaps matches TRBD1 (5 bases). V dropped 2 bases and J dropped 5 bases, with 15 bases sitting between them. The CDR3 sequence is 15 residues long. Germline V CDR1 and CDR2: SGHTA, FQGNSA. In DNA, the CDR3 is TGTGCCAGCAGCTTACTGCAGGGAGTAGGGTATGGCTACACCTTC. This translates into CASSLLQGVGYGYTF. Full variable domain (rest looked up from reference TRBV7-2 and TRBJ1-2): GAGVSQSPSNKVTEKGKDVELRCDPISGHTALYWYRQSLGQGLEFLIYFQGNSAPDKSGLPSDRFSAERTGGSVSTLTIQRTQQEDSAVYLCASSLLQGVGYGYTFGSGTRLTVV.

J is TRBJ2-1 and V is TRBV19; tentative D call: TRBD2 (6 bases). V was pared by 7 bases and J by 2 bases, with 12 bases between. CDR3 length: 14 amino acids. Germline-derived CDR1 and CDR2 are LNHDA and SQIVND (reference sequence). CDR3 sequence: CASNQAGTYNEQFF. CDR3 sequence (DNA): TGTGCCAGTAATCAAGCGGGTACCTACAATGAGCAGTTCTTC.

The chain recombines TRBV6-5 with TRBJ1-1; no clear D. The germline V gene encodes CDR1 MNHEY and CDR2 SVGAGI. V lost 5 bases and J lost 4, with 17 bases in between. The CDR3 runs 15 residues. CDR3 DNA: TGTGCCAGCAGTGCTACGACTGTAGATGCCACTGAAGCTTTCTTT. Its translation is CASSATTVDATEAFF.

The chain uses TRBV6-5 and TRBJ2-7, with TRBD2 matching 9 bases. J gave up 7 bases and V 6 bases, and 4 bases lay outside the gene matches. Germline V CDR1 and CDR2: MNHEY, SVGAGI. The CDR3 covers 12 residues. The DNA of the CDR3 is TGTGCCAGCAGGGGGACTAGCTATGAGCAGTACTTC. Its translation is CASRGTSYEQYF.

The chain combines TRBV5-5 with TRBJ2-5; D assignment may be TRBD1 or TRBD2 (6 bases each). The CDR3 is 15 residues long. Germline values: CDR1 SGHKS, CDR2 YYEKEE (reference sequence). Trimming stripped 1 base from V and 5 bases from J, with 15 bases between. The CDR3 region is CASSLRGAGLETQYF. CDR3 coding DNA: TGTGCCAGCAGCTTGAGGGGGGCCGGTTTGGAGACCCAGTACTTC.

This clone was counted only a few times. The chain couples TRBV5-8 to TRBJ2-7; maybe TRBD2 (5 bases). CDR1 and CDR2 (germline): SGHTS, YDEGEE. The CDR3 loop spans 14 amino acids. The V gene lost 0 bases and the J gene lost 2 bases, with 9 bases spanning the gap. CDR3 sequence: CASSLVASTYEQYF. The CDR3, as DNA: TGTGCCAGCAGCTTGGTAGCGTCGACCTACGAGCAGTACTTC.

The chain recombines TRBV6-4 with TRBJ2-1, with D tentatively TRBD2 (6 bases). Deletions cut 0 bases from V and 12 bases from J, with 12 bases between. Per germline, CDR1 MRHNA and CDR2 SNTAGT. The CDR3 totals 13 residues. In nucleotides, the CDR3 is TGTGCCAGCAGTGACTCGAAGGGACTCACGCAGTTCTTC. The encoded protein is CASSDSKGLTQFF.

The chain carries TRBV4-3 and TRBJ1-6; D is undetermined. Trimming removed 1 base at V and 7 bases at J, with 11 bases between. The CDR3 consists of 15 residues. The germline gives CDR1 LGHNA, CDR2 YSLEER. The CDR3 protein is CASSQGGSWNSPLHF. The CDR3 DNA reads TGCGCCAGCAGCCAAGGAGGTTCTTGGAATTCACCCCTCCACTTT.

This clone was seen more than once but under ten times. The chain has TRBV15 and TRBJ2-2, with D perhaps matching TRBD1 (8 bases). The germline CDR1 and CDR2 sequences are LNHNV and YYDKDF (reference sequence). This CDR3 comprises 15 residues. V was clipped by 3 bases and J by 7 bases, with 15 bases between them. CDR3 DNA sequence: TGTGCCACCAGCAGGGTCAACAGGGGGGGCGGGGAGCTGTTTTTT. The encoded protein is CATSRVNRGGGELFF.

The CDR3 region has the DNA TGTGCCAGCAGCTTAGTGTCAGCCTCTGGAAACACCATATATTTT. Protein sequence: CASSLVSASGNTIYF. The chain employs TRBV7-8 and TRBJ1-3; D ambiguous. This CDR3 region has 15 residues. The germline V and J ends were trimmed by 1 base and 0 bases, with 7 bases remaining between them. Germline V gene lookup returns CDR1 SGHVS and CDR2 FQNEAQ.

CDR3 sequence: CASSQDRSGRAGADTQYF. The CDR3 DNA reads as TGCGCCAGCAGCCAAGATCGTAGCGGGAGGGCCGGGGCAGATACGCAGTATTTT. The chain joins TRBV4-1 to TRBJ2-3, with TRBD2 matching over 11 bases. Trimming cost V 0 bases and J 4 bases; bases outside gene matches: 9. The V gene's germline CDR1 is MGHRA and CDR2 YSYEKL. This CDR3 has 18 amino acids.

This rearrangement joins TRBV5-1 to TRBJ2-7; no definite D call. The CDR3 is 13 amino acids. V lost 4 bases and J lost 2, with 10 bases in between. Germline V gene data show CDR1 as SGHRS and CDR2 as YFSETQ. DNA of the CDR3: TGCGCCAGCAGCCAGGCGGTAACCTACGAGCAGTACTTC. Translating it yields CASSQAVTYEQYF.